Below are 16 T cell receptor beta chains sequenced from a single sample in a study of cytomegalovirus exposure and HLA in healthy donors. PCR used 60 Vbeta primers and 13 Jbeta primers. Only in-frame clones appear in the TCRdb table, and some are missing; sequencing was by immunoSEQ multiplex PCR. The sample has 150,000 to 200,000 clones, over 70% seen once. Sequencing input: PBMCs. The receptors stem from a female donor in good health and CMV-seronegative.

J is TRBJ1-6 and V is TRBV7-9, with a possible D match to TRBD1 (5 bases). The length of the CDR3 is 16 residues. Germline CDR1 reads SEHNR; CDR2 reads FQNEAQ (reference sequence). V lost 5 bases and J lost 4, with 15 bases in between. The CDR3, as DNA: TGTGCCAGCAGCCCCCAGGACACGGTTTATAATTCACCCCTCCACTTT. Its translation: CASSPQDTVYNSPLHF.

The rearrangement joins TRBV2 to TRBJ1-5, with D possibly being TRBD1 (6 bases). Germline CDR1 SNHLY, CDR2 FYNNEI. Trimming took off 7 bases at V and 1 base at J, with 14 bases between the two ends. This CDR3 is built from 15 residues. CDR3 bases: TGTGCCAGCAAGAGGGTGGACAGCAGCAATCAGCCCCAGCATTTT. This gives the protein CASKRVDSSNQPQHF.

This chain uses TRBV5-1 with TRBJ1-1; 8 bases are a match to TRBD1. V was clipped by 0 bases and J by 1 base; unmatched bases: 11. Per the germline V gene, CDR1 is SGHRS and CDR2 is YFSETQ. CDR3 length: 18 amino acids. DNA of the CDR3: TGCGCCAGCAGCTTGGCTCTTTTGGCAGGGGGCGCGAACACTGAAGCTTTCTTT. Protein: CASSLALLAGGANTEAFF.

The genes are TRBV30 and TRBJ1-5; tentative D call: TRBD1 (6 bases). Germline values: CDR1 GTSNPN, CDR2 SVGIG (reference sequence). The CDR3 is 15 amino acids. Trimming left V 3 bases short and J 0 bases short, with 12 bases between. The CDR3 loop reads CAWSPGTNSNQPQHF. The CDR3 bases are TGTGCCTGGAGCCCCGGGACAAATAGCAATCAGCCCCAGCATTTT.

The rearrangement uses TRBV27 and TRBJ1-1; 7 nucleotides line up with TRBD1. CDR1 is MNHEY, CDR2 SMNVEV, per germline (reference sequence). This CDR3 region has 14 residues. With 5 bases clipped from V and 2 bases from J, the junction kept 5 bases outside the gene matches. The CDR3 bases are TGTGCCAGCAGTAAGCAGGGGGGAAACACTGAAGCTTTCTTT. Translated, it gives CASSKQGGNTEAFF.

This chain uses TRBV7-9 with TRBJ2-5, with TRBD1 as a possible D gene (6 bases). Trimming cost V 5 bases and J 1 base, with 11 bases left between them. The CDR3 sequence is 14 residues long. The germline gives CDR1 SEHNR, CDR2 FQNEAQ (reference sequence). The CDR3 protein is CASSTGTTQETQYF. The DNA of the CDR3 is TGTGCCAGCAGCACCGGGACAACCCAAGAGACCCAGTACTTC.

This sequence joins TRBV5-1 and TRBJ2-7, with a tentative D call TRBD1 (5 bases). V lost 0 bases and J 2 bases, leaving 9 bases between the germline ends. CDR1 and CDR2 from the germline V gene are SGHRS and YFSETQ. CDR3 length equals 14 residues. This chain's CDR3 is CASSLGGSAYEQYF. CDR3 DNA sequence: TGCGCCAGCAGCTTGGGGGGCAGTGCCTACGAGCAGTACTTC.

The chain links TRBV13 to TRBJ2-3, with D possibly matching TRBD2 (6 bases). The CDR3 is 16 amino acids. CDR1 is PRHDT, CDR2 FYEKMQ, per germline (reference sequence). The V gene lost 6 bases and the J gene lost 4 bases, with 20 bases spanning the gap. For the CDR3, the DNA is TGTGCCAGCAGTCTACCTACGGGCGGGGACTCAGATACGCAGTATTTT. It specifies CASSLPTGGDSDTQYF.

The V and J genes are TRBV6-5 and TRBJ1-2; 8 bases map to TRBD1. The germline V gene has CDR1 MNHEY and CDR2 SVGAGI. The CDR3 has 14 residues. The trim removed 6 bases at V and 3 bases at J, leaving 6 bases unmatched. This chain's CDR3 is CASSYGQGYYGYTF. Here the CDR3 DNA reads TGTGCCAGCAGCTACGGACAGGGCTACTATGGCTACACCTTC.

This clone was recorded once. Other DNA variants within this sample encode the same CDR3. The genes are TRBV18 and TRBJ2-2; D is possibly TRBD2 (6 bases). V shed 3 bases and J shed 0 bases, with 8 bases lying between them. The CDR3 is 15 amino acids. Germline V lookup: CDR1 KGHSH, CDR2 LQKENI. CDR3 protein: CASSPPGANTGELFF. DNA of the CDR3: TGTGCCAGCTCACCTCCGGGAGCGAACACCGGGGAGCTGTTTTTT.

The chain is built from TRBV7-8 and TRBJ2-7; a possible D gene is TRBD2 (5 bases). V dropped 0 bases and J dropped 0 bases, with 9 bases sitting between them. Germline V gives CDR1 SGHVS, CDR2 FQNEAQ. CDR3 length: 15 residues. CDR3 sequence reads: CASSLAPGSSYEQYF. In DNA, the CDR3 is TGTGCCAGCAGCTTAGCTCCGGGGAGCTCCTACGAGCAGTACTTC.

This clone has only one observation. This chain joins TRBV10-3 and TRBJ2-5; 10 bases align to TRBD2. The CDR3 has 16 amino acids. Trimming cost V 0 bases and J 2 bases; bases outside gene matches: 3. CDR1 ENHRY and CDR2 SYGVKD come from the germline V gene. Written as DNA, the CDR3 is TGTGCCATCAGTGAGTCTCTAGCGGGAGAGCAAGAGACCCAGTACTTC. It translates to CAISESLAGEQETQYF.

This chain links TRBV11-2 with TRBJ1-2, with D possibly being TRBD1 (6 bases). Per the germline V gene, CDR1 is SGHAT and CDR2 is FQNNGV. The CDR3 spans 15 residues. V shed 5 bases and J shed 0 bases, with 13 bases lying between them. CDR3 amino acids: CASSGGDIPNYGYTF. The CDR3 region has the DNA TGTGCCAGCAGCGGGGGGGACATACCTAACTATGGCTACACCTTC.

This chain links TRBV5-6 with TRBJ1-3; 12 positions match TRBD1. Germline loops: CDR1 SGHDT, CDR2 YYEEEE. After removal of 4 bases from V and 5 bases from J, the junction contained 7 bases not matched to a gene. The CDR3 runs 16 residues. The CDR3 DNA follows: TGTGCCAGCAGCGGGACAGGGGGCGTTCTCAGAAACACCATATATTTT. It codes for CASSGTGGVLRNTIYF. The full variable domain, completed using reference TRBV5-6 and TRBJ1-3, is DAGVTQSPTHLIKTRGQQVTLRCSPKSGHDTVSWYQQALGQGPQFIFQYYEEEERQRGNFPDRFSGHQFPNYSSELNVNALLLGDSALYLCASSGTGGVLRNTIYFGEGSWLTVV.

The chain couples TRBV7-9 to TRBJ1-4, with 9 nucleotides matching TRBD1. CDR3 length: 15 residues. Per germline, CDR1 SEHNR and CDR2 FQNEAQ (reference sequence). Germline trimming cut 5 bases from V and 8 bases from J; bases unmatched to any gene: 9. CDR3 DNA sequence: TGTGCCAGCAGCCAAGGGGACAGGGAGGAGGAAAAACTGTTTTTT. As protein: CASSQGDREEEKLFF. Using reference TRBV7-9 and TRBJ1-4 for the parts outside the CDR3, the full variable domain is DTGVSQNPRHKITKRGQNVTFRCDPISEHNRLYWYRQTLGQGPEFLTYFQNEAQLEKSRLLSDRFSAERPKGSFSTLEIQRTEQGDSAMYLCASSQGDREEEKLFFGSGTQLSVL.

The V gene is TRBV9, the J gene TRBJ2-7, with 7 bases identical to TRBD2. This CDR3 comprises 18 residues. Germline V CDR1 and CDR2: SGDLS, YYNGEE. With 3 bases clipped from V and 2 bases from J, the junction kept 17 bases outside the gene matches. CDR3 DNA: TGTGCCAGCAGCGGCCCCAGGACTAGTGGCCGGGGAACCTACGAGCAGTACTTC. It specifies CASSGPRTSGRGTYEQYF.